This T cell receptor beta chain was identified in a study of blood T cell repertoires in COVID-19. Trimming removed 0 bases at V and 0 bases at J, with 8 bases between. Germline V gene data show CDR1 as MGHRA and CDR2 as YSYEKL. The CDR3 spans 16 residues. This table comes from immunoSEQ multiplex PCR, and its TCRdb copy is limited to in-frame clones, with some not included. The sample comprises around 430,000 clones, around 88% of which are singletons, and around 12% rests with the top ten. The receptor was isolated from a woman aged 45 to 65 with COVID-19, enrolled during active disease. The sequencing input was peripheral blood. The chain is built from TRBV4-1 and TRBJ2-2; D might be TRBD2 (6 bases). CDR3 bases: TGCGCCAGCAGCCAAGAGGGGGGTACGAACACCGGGGAGCTGTTTTTT. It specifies CASSQEGGTNTGELFF.